Listed below are T cell receptor beta chains from one sample, sequenced in a study of radiotherapy plus CTLA-4 blockade in lung cancer. Generated by immunoSEQ multiplex PCR, the TCRdb table keeps only in-frame clones and is missing some. This sample yields roughly 110,000 clones, of which over 65% are seen a single time; roughly 2.5% belongs to the top ten. The sample was peripheral blood, taken from a patient treated with radiotherapy plus ipilimumab. All receptors derive from a human donor with non-small cell lung cancer that progressed on radiotherapy plus ipilimumab. Some clones in this sample may be carry-over from other donors' samples. CDR3s include the opening cysteine and the closing phenylalanine or tryptophan. Each record gives: CDR3 DNA, CDR3 protein, clone size, J gene, D gene, V gene. The D gene is left open where the match is weak. The size entry is marked missing in some rows and otherwise reads once, few, many or a size class.

CDR3 DNA: TGTGCCAGCAGCGTCGGACAGCTGAACACTGAAGCTTTCTTT; CDR3 protein: CASSVGQLNTEAFF; clone size: NA; J gene: TRBJ1-1; D gene: NA; V gene: TRBV9
CDR3 DNA: TGTGCCAGTAGTATCGGGGACAGGGATACCGTCTATGGCTACACCTTC; CDR3 protein: CASSIGDRDTVYGYTF; clone size: NA; J gene: TRBJ1-2; D gene: TRBD1; V gene: TRBV19
CDR3 DNA: TGTGCCAGCAGCTTGCAGGGGGGGCGTTTAATCCCATACAATGAGCAGTTCTTC; CDR3 protein: CASSLQGGRLIPYNEQFF; clone size: NA; J gene: TRBJ2-1; D gene: NA; V gene: TRBV11-1
CDR3 DNA: TGTGCCACCAGCAGAGTCCCACCTGGGACAGGGCAAGAGACCCAGTACTTC; CDR3 protein: CATSRVPPGTGQETQYF; clone size: few; J gene: TRBJ2-5; D gene: TRBD1; V gene: TRBV15
CDR3 DNA: TGTGCCAGCAGCTTGTGGGAGGGGACCGATGGCTACACCTTC; CDR3 protein: CASSLWEGTDGYTF; clone size: NA; J gene: TRBJ1-2; D gene: NA; V gene: TRBV5-6
CDR3 DNA: TGTGCCAGCAGCTCACGTCTAGCGGACCACTACTCCTACGAGCAGTACTTC; CDR3 protein: CASSSRLADHYSYEQYF; clone size: few; J gene: TRBJ2-7; D gene: TRBD2; V gene: TRBV5-6
CDR3 DNA: TGTGCCAGTAGTCCAGGGACAAACACTGAAGCTTTCTTT; CDR3 protein: CASSPGTNTEAFF; clone size: NA; J gene: TRBJ1-1; D gene: NA; V gene: TRBV19
CDR3 DNA: TGTGCCAGCAGCTTAGCCGGGACAGGGGTAGGAAACACCATATATTTT; CDR3 protein: CASSLAGTGVGNTIYF; clone size: NA; J gene: TRBJ1-3; D gene: TRBD1; V gene: TRBV7-2
CDR3 DNA: TGCGCCAGCAGCTTGGCCTTGACTAACACCTACGAGCAGTACTTC; CDR3 protein: CASSLALTNTYEQYF; clone size: NA; J gene: TRBJ2-7; D gene: NA; V gene: TRBV5-1
CDR3 DNA: TGTGCCAGCAGTTACCAAGGGGGTCTAACCTACAATGAGCAGTTCTTC; CDR3 protein: CASSYQGGLTYNEQFF; clone size: NA; J gene: TRBJ2-1; D gene: NA; V gene: TRBV6-5
CDR3 DNA: TGTGCCAGCAAAGAAAGGGGCCAGGCGTATAATGAAAAACTGTTTTTT; CDR3 protein: CASKERGQAYNEKLFF; clone size: NA; J gene: TRBJ1-4; D gene: NA; V gene: TRBV2
CDR3 DNA: TGTGCCAGCAGCTCAATCAACAGGGGTGCGATCGGGACTGAAGCTTTCTTT; CDR3 protein: CASSSINRGAIGTEAFF; clone size: NA; J gene: TRBJ1-1; D gene: TRBD1; V gene: TRBV5-6
CDR3 DNA: TGTGCCAGCACCGGCCAGGCCTACAATGAGCAGTTCTTC; CDR3 protein: CASTGQAYNEQFF; clone size: NA; J gene: TRBJ2-1; D gene: NA; V gene: TRBV2
CDR3 DNA: TGTGCCAGCAGCGTAGATGGGAATGAGCAGTTCTTC; CDR3 protein: CASSVDGNEQFF; clone size: NA; J gene: TRBJ2-1; D gene: NA; V gene: TRBV9
CDR3 DNA: TGTGCCAGCAGTTTGACAGAAAACACTGAAGCTTTCTTT; CDR3 protein: CASSLTENTEAFF; clone size: once; J gene: TRBJ1-1; D gene: NA; V gene: TRBV6-1
CDR3 DNA: TGTGCCAGCAGCCCTAGCGGGGTCCCCTACGAGCAGTACTTC; CDR3 protein: CASSPSGVPYEQYF; clone size: once; J gene: TRBJ2-7; D gene: TRBD2; V gene: TRBV4-2
CDR3 DNA: TGTGCCAGCAGCGAACGGAATTCACCCCTCCACTTT; CDR3 protein: CASSERNSPLHF; clone size: few; J gene: TRBJ1-6; D gene: NA; V gene: TRBV7-8
CDR3 DNA: TGTGCCAGCAGTGCTTATCTGGGACAGGGGAGCACAGATACGCAGTATTTT; CDR3 protein: CASSAYLGQGSTDTQYF; clone size: NA; J gene: TRBJ2-3; D gene: TRBD1; V gene: TRBV2
CDR3 DNA: TGCAGCGTTGAGGGGGCCGGACTAGCGGGGGAACTATACAATGAGCAGTTCTTC; CDR3 protein: CSVEGAGLAGELYNEQFF; clone size: NA; J gene: TRBJ2-1; D gene: TRBD2; V gene: TRBV29-1
CDR3 DNA: TGTGCCAGTAGTGACAGGGGAGGCTCTCAAGAGACCCAGTACTTC; CDR3 protein: CASSDRGGSQETQYF; clone size: NA; J gene: TRBJ2-5; D gene: TRBD1; V gene: TRBV19
CDR3 DNA: TGTGCCAGCAGCCAGAGACTAGCGGGGGAAGAGACCCAGTACTTC; CDR3 protein: CASSQRLAGEETQYF; clone size: NA; J gene: TRBJ2-5; D gene: TRBD2; V gene: TRBV11-2
CDR3 DNA: TGTGCCAGCAAGGCCCCAGGGGTCGGGAATTCACCCCTCCACTTT; CDR3 protein: CASKAPGVGNSPLHF; clone size: NA; J gene: TRBJ1-6; D gene: NA; V gene: TRBV6-6
CDR3 DNA: TGCGCCAGCAGCTTGGTTGCAGAGGGCCTGGATGAGCAGTTCTTC; CDR3 protein: CASSLVAEGLDEQFF; clone size: NA; J gene: TRBJ2-1; D gene: NA; V gene: TRBV5-1
CDR3 DNA: TGTGCCAGCAGCCAACCCGGGACTAGCGGAGAGCAGTACTTC; CDR3 protein: CASSQPGTSGEQYF; clone size: NA; J gene: TRBJ2-7; D gene: TRBD2; V gene: TRBV4-2
CDR3 DNA: TGTGCCAGCAGTTTAGGGACAGGGTTAGGCAATCAGCCCCAGCATTTT; CDR3 protein: CASSLGTGLGNQPQHF; clone size: NA; J gene: TRBJ1-5; D gene: TRBD1; V gene: TRBV28
CDR3 DNA: TGCGCCAGCAGCCAAGTGGATATGGGTTTTCCTGGAAACACCATATATTTT; CDR3 protein: CASSQVDMGFPGNTIYF; clone size: medium-sized; J gene: TRBJ1-3; D gene: NA; V gene: TRBV4-1
CDR3 DNA: TGTGCCAGTAGTATTATCCCGGACCTCTCCTACAATGAGCAGTTCTTC; CDR3 protein: CASSIIPDLSYNEQFF; clone size: once; J gene: TRBJ2-1; D gene: NA; V gene: TRBV19
CDR3 DNA: TGCGCCAGCAGCTTGGCCGTAGGGGCGCGTGGAAACACCATATATTTT; CDR3 protein: CASSLAVGARGNTIYF; clone size: NA; J gene: TRBJ1-3; D gene: NA; V gene: TRBV5-1
CDR3 DNA: TGTGCCAGCAGCGCATCCCGGGCTCCCCTCCACTTT; CDR3 protein: CASSASRAPLHF; clone size: NA; J gene: TRBJ1-6; D gene: NA; V gene: TRBV11-2
CDR3 DNA: TGCGCCAGCAGCCGTACAAGTAGCCCAGCCTACGAGCAGTACTTC; CDR3 protein: CASSRTSSPAYEQYF; clone size: NA; J gene: TRBJ2-7; D gene: NA; V gene: TRBV5-1
CDR3 DNA: TGTGCTAGCAGCTTAAGAATGGGGGGCAGTGGCACCGGGGAGCTGTTTTTT; CDR3 protein: CASSLRMGGSGTGELFF; clone size: NA; J gene: TRBJ2-2; D gene: NA; V gene: TRBV7-7
CDR3 DNA: TGCGCCAGCAGCTTGATTACGGGTCGGGGGAAACTGTTTTTT; CDR3 protein: CASSLITGRGKLFF; clone size: NA; J gene: TRBJ1-4; D gene: NA; V gene: TRBV5-1
CDR3 DNA: TGTGCCAGCACCGCGACAGGGAGCGGTGAGCAGTTCTTC; CDR3 protein: CASTATGSGEQFF; clone size: NA; J gene: TRBJ2-1; D gene: TRBD1; V gene: TRBV11-3
CDR3 DNA: TGCGCCAGCAGCCCACCCCTGGCGACTACTAGCACAGATACGCAGTATTTT; CDR3 protein: CASSPPLATTSTDTQYF; clone size: few; J gene: TRBJ2-3; D gene: NA; V gene: TRBV4-1
CDR3 DNA: TGTGCCAGCAGCTTGGTGCCAACTGATTATGGCTACACCTTC; CDR3 protein: CASSLVPTDYGYTF; clone size: NA; J gene: TRBJ1-2; D gene: NA; V gene: TRBV5-5
CDR3 DNA: TGTGCCAGTAGTCCTGGTAAGGGGAGTCAAGAGACCCAGTACTTC; CDR3 protein: CASSPGKGSQETQYF; clone size: NA; J gene: TRBJ2-5; D gene: NA; V gene: TRBV19
CDR3 DNA: TGCAGCGTTGAAGATCAGGTCTTGAACACTGAAGCTTTCTTT; CDR3 protein: CSVEDQVLNTEAFF; clone size: NA; J gene: TRBJ1-1; D gene: NA; V gene: TRBV29-1
CDR3 DNA: TGTGCCAGCAGTGAAGTACCCAGGCAGGGCTCACCCCTCCACTTT; CDR3 protein: CASSEVPRQGSPLHF; clone size: NA; J gene: TRBJ1-6; D gene: NA; V gene: TRBV5-6
CDR3 DNA: TGTGCCAGCAGCGGTTCTGGATCCTACGAGCAGTACTTC; CDR3 protein: CASSGSGSYEQYF; clone size: NA; J gene: TRBJ2-7; D gene: NA; V gene: TRBV9
CDR3 DNA: TGTGCCAGCAGTTTATGGGTTAGCGGGGGGCCTTACAATGAGCAGTTCTTC; CDR3 protein: CASSLWVSGGPYNEQFF; clone size: NA; J gene: TRBJ2-1; D gene: TRBD2; V gene: TRBV27
CDR3 DNA: TGTGCCAGCTCACGCGGACTAGCCGAGCCGCAGTATTTT; CDR3 protein: CASSRGLAEPQYF; clone size: NA; J gene: TRBJ2-3; D gene: TRBD2; V gene: TRBV18
CDR3 DNA: TGTGCCAGCACCCTCCCGGGGGAGGTTTTCTACGAGCAGTACTTC; CDR3 protein: CASTLPGEVFYEQYF; clone size: NA; J gene: TRBJ2-7; D gene: NA; V gene: TRBV7-2
CDR3 DNA: TGTGCCAGCAGCTCCCTCCGAGAGACAGGGTCCGTAGAGACCCAGTACTTC; CDR3 protein: CASSSLRETGSVETQYF; clone size: few; J gene: TRBJ2-5; D gene: TRBD1; V gene: TRBV11-2
CDR3 DNA: TGTGCCAGCAGCCAAGTCACGGGAAACTCCTATAATTCACCCCTCCACTTT; CDR3 protein: CASSQVTGNSYNSPLHF; clone size: NA; J gene: TRBJ1-6; D gene: NA; V gene: TRBV14
CDR3 DNA: TGTGCCTGGAGTATCGGGGGACGGCAGCCCCAGCATTTT; CDR3 protein: CAWSIGGRQPQHF; clone size: NA; J gene: TRBJ1-5; D gene: NA; V gene: TRBV30
CDR3 DNA: TGTGCCAGCAGCGTAGCGAGTTGGGGGCGGTCGACCCAGTACTTC; CDR3 protein: CASSVASWGRSTQYF; clone size: NA; J gene: TRBJ2-5; D gene: NA; V gene: TRBV9
CDR3 DNA: TGTGCCAGCAGCTTAGAGTTTAGGACAGATACGCAGTATTTT; CDR3 protein: CASSLEFRTDTQYF; clone size: NA; J gene: TRBJ2-3; D gene: NA; V gene: TRBV7-3
CDR3 DNA: TGTGCCAGCACCAGACAAGGGGGATCCTACAATGAGCAGTTCTTC; CDR3 protein: CASTRQGGSYNEQFF; clone size: once; J gene: TRBJ2-1; D gene: NA; V gene: TRBV7-6
CDR3 DNA: TGTGCCAGCAGCCGGGACCGTACCAACTACGAGCAGTACTTC; CDR3 protein: CASSRDRTNYEQYF; clone size: few; J gene: TRBJ2-7; D gene: NA; V gene: TRBV27
CDR3 DNA: TGTGCCAGCAGTGTGACTAGCGGGGGGTCAGATACGCAGTATTTT; CDR3 protein: CASSVTSGGSDTQYF; clone size: once; J gene: TRBJ2-3; D gene: TRBD2; V gene: TRBV6-4
CDR3 DNA: TGTGCCAGCAGTCGGGGTATCAATAGCAATCAGCCCCAGCATTTT; CDR3 protein: CASSRGINSNQPQHF; clone size: NA; J gene: TRBJ1-5; D gene: NA; V gene: TRBV27
CDR3 DNA: TGTGCCAGCAGCGTAGGAACTAGGGGGGACCGGGAGCTGTTTTTT; CDR3 protein: CASSVGTRGDRELFF; clone size: few; J gene: TRBJ2-2; D gene: NA; V gene: TRBV9